A single sample gave rise to the 25 T cell receptor beta chains below, sequenced in a study of shared clonotypes between healthy human individuals. Some clones are missing from TCRdb's copy, which holds only in-frame ones; the method was immunoSEQ multiplex PCR. The sample records hundreds of thousands of clones, approximately 96% being singletons. Terminally differentiated effector memory CD45RA+ cells were excluded from the naive CD8 cells, which were CD45RO-negative and positively selected for CCR7. Sequenced: naive CD8+ T cells sorted from blood. The receptors stem from a woman aged 25-40 years in good health.

This chain connects TRBV30 to TRBJ1-3; D uncertain. The CDR3 consists of 14 residues. The germline V gene encodes CDR1 GTSNPN and CDR2 SVGIG (reference sequence). V was pared by 2 bases and J by 3 bases, with 11 bases between. In nucleotides, the CDR3 is TGTGCCTGGAGTCCTTGGCGGCGTGGAAACACCATATATTTT. It translates to CAWSPWRRGNTIYF. The variable domain in full, completed from reference TRBV30 and TRBJ1-3, reads SQTIHQWPATLVQPVGSPLSLECTVEGTSNPNLYWYRQAAGRGLQLLFYSVGIGQISSEVPQNLSASRPQDRQFILSSKKLLLSDSGFYLCAWSPWRRGNTIYFGEGSWLTVV.

The chain is built from TRBV5-4 and TRBJ2-5; 9 bases are a match to TRBD2. Germline V gene data show CDR1 as SGHNT and CDR2 as YYREEE (reference sequence). CDR3 length: 15 amino acids. The junction had 9 bases not matched to a gene; V was cut back by 4 bases and J by 5 bases. CDR3 residues: CASSPWGSGSETQYF. In DNA form, the CDR3 reads TGTGCCAGCAGCCCATGGGGTAGCGGGAGTGAGACCCAGTACTTC.

The chain combines TRBV18 with TRBJ2-7; 7 bases align to TRBD1. The CDR3 contains 18 residues. Germline lookup yields CDR1 KGHSH and CDR2 LQKENI. Trimming removed 3 bases from V and 2 bases from J; junction bases left unmatched: 16. The CDR3 DNA reads as TGTGCCAGCTCACCCTCCACCCAAGGGGGCAGGGCCCCCTACGAGCAGTACTTC. It codes for CASSPSTQGGRAPYEQYF.

A note on this clone: Different DNA sequences within this sample yield the same CDR3. V is TRBV27 and J is TRBJ2-1; 11 bases are a match to TRBD2. CDR1 MNHEY and CDR2 SMNVEV come from the germline V gene (reference sequence). The CDR3 totals 17 residues. Trimming removed 4 bases from V and 1 base from J; junction bases left unmatched: 6. The DNA for the CDR3 is TGTGCCAGCAGTTCGAGACTAGCGGGAATTTCCTACAATGAGCAGTTCTTC. Amino acids: CASSSRLAGISYNEQFF.

In regard to this clone: Other DNA sequences within the sample encode an identical CDR3. This chain joins TRBV7-9 and TRBJ1-1; 11 bases map to TRBD1. This CDR3 spans 14 amino acids. V shed 3 bases and J 3 bases; nucleotides not matched to a gene: 0. CDR1 and CDR2 from the germline V gene are SEHNR and FQNEAQ (reference sequence). CDR3 nucleotides: TGTGCCAGCAGCTTGGGACAGGGGGACACTGAAGCTTTCTTT. Translation: CASSLGQGDTEAFF. Drawing the rest from reference TRBV7-9 and TRBJ1-1, the complete variable domain is DTGVSQNPRHKITKRGQNVTFRCDPISEHNRLYWYRQTLGQGPEFLTYFQNEAQLEKSRLLSDRFSAERPKGSFSTLEIQRTEQGDSAMYLCASSLGQGDTEAFFGQGTRLTVV.

Regarding this clone: The same CDR3 is also encoded by other DNA sequences in this sample. V is TRBV5-4 and J is TRBJ2-7; D uncertain. Germline V gene sequence: CDR1 SGHNT, CDR2 YYREEE (reference sequence). Trimming left V 4 bases short and J 2 bases short, with 7 bases between. The CDR3 sequence is 12 residues long. CDR3 region: CASSPGTYEQYF. The CDR3 coding sequence is TGTGCCAGCAGCCCGGGCACCTACGAGCAGTACTTC. Using reference TRBV5-4 and TRBJ2-7 for the parts outside the CDR3, the full variable domain is ETGVTQSPTHLIKTRGQQVTLRCSSQSGHNTVSWYQQALGQGPQFIFQYYREEENGRGNFPPRFSGLQFPNYSSELNVNALELDDSALYLCASSPGTYEQYFGPGTRLTVT.

The V and J genes are TRBV18 and TRBJ2-5, with TRBD1 as a possible D gene (5 bases). CDR3 size: 13 residues. Germline V gene sequence: CDR1 KGHSH, CDR2 LQKENI. V shed 3 bases and J shed 2 bases, with 7 bases lying between them. CDR3 sequence: CASSPDNQETQYF. The CDR3 bases are TGTGCCAGCTCACCGGACAATCAAGAGACCCAGTACTTC.

The chain couples TRBV9 to TRBJ1-3, with D perhaps matching TRBD1 (5 bases). Germline CDR1 SGDLS, CDR2 YYNGEE. The CDR3 is made up of 15 amino acids. Trimming stripped 3 bases from V and 5 bases from J, with 15 bases between. The CDR3 DNA follows: TGTGCCAGCAGCGGCCCCCGACAGAAGAGAAACACCATATATTTT. Its translation: CASSGPRQKRNTIYF.

There are a few counts of this clone. The V and J genes are TRBV19 and TRBJ1-1, with 9 bases identical to TRBD1. J was trimmed by 5 bases and V by 5 bases; bases with no gene match: 6. The length of the CDR3 is 14 residues. Germline V gives CDR1 LNHDA, CDR2 SQIVND (reference sequence). CDR3 amino acids: CASSSGTGLTEAFF. In DNA form, the CDR3 reads TGTGCCAGTAGTTCCGGGACAGGGTTAACTGAAGCTTTCTTT.

V is TRBV6-5 and J is TRBJ2-1, with a weak D call TRBD2 (5 bases). Germline V gene sequence: CDR1 MNHEY, CDR2 SVGAGI. V was clipped by 0 bases and J by 6 bases, with 6 bases between them. The CDR3 extends over 13 amino acids. The CDR3: CASSYSAANEQFF. DNA for the CDR3: TGTGCCAGCAGTTACTCAGCGGCCAATGAGCAGTTCTTC.

V gene TRBV4-1 combines with J gene TRBJ2-1, with 12 bases fitting TRBD2. The CDR3 sequence is 16 residues long. The J segment lost 4 bases and the V segment lost 4 bases, leaving 5 bases of the junction unmatched. Looked up from germline, CDR1 is MGHRA and CDR2 is YSYEKL. CDR3 nucleotide sequence: TGCGCCAGCAGCCCCCCCACTAGCGGGGGGTACAATGAGCAGTTCTTC. It is translated as CASSPPTSGGYNEQFF.

The rearrangement links TRBV4-1 to TRBJ2-7, with 9 nucleotides matching TRBD1. Germline V gene lookup returns CDR1 MGHRA and CDR2 YSYEKL. The CDR3 is 15 residues long. V gave up 4 bases and J gave up 4 bases; unmatched junction bases: 8. The CDR3 nucleotides are TGCGCCAGCAGCCGAGATGTTGGGACAGGGTACGAGCAGTACTTC. This gives the protein CASSRDVGTGYEQYF.

V and J are TRBV4-1 and TRBJ2-1; D is undetermined. V lost 2 bases and J lost 4, with 3 bases in between. Looked up from germline, CDR1 is MGHRA and CDR2 is YSYEKL. The CDR3 is 12 residues long. CDR3 protein: CASSQRYNEQFF. CDR3 sequence (DNA): TGCGCCAGCAGCCAAAGGTACAATGAGCAGTTCTTC.

V usage is TRBV28 and J usage is TRBJ1-1; D not resolved. The CDR3 runs to 13 residues. Between the trimmed V and J ends, which lost 3 bases and 6 bases, there was a span of 11 bases. The germline gives CDR1 MDHEN, CDR2 SYDVKM. The CDR3: CASSLLGIPEAFF. CDR3 bases: TGTGCCAGCAGTTTGCTGGGCATCCCTGAAGCTTTCTTT.

V usage is TRBV5-4 and J usage is TRBJ2-5, with D uncertain. V was trimmed by 0 bases and J by 5 bases, leaving 14 bases between them. Germline V gene sequence: CDR1 SGHNT, CDR2 YYREEE (reference sequence). The CDR3 is 15 amino acids. The CDR3 nucleotides read TGTGCCAGCAGCTTGGGACTTAGCCTACTTGAGACCCAGTACTTC. Amino acid sequence: CASSLGLSLLETQYF.

Regarding this clone: Other DNA sequences within the sample encode an identical CDR3. The V gene is TRBV9, the J gene TRBJ2-3; D call uncertain. V gave up 1 base and J gave up 1 base, with 7 bases separating them. The CDR3 contains 14 residues. Germline V CDR1 and CDR2: SGDLS, YYNGEE. CDR3 coding DNA: TGTGCCAGCAGCGTATACGGCGGCACAGATACGCAGTATTTT. This codes for CASSVYGGTDTQYF.

The V call is TRBV2, the J call TRBJ2-3, with TRBD2 matching 13 bases. J was trimmed by 4 bases and V by 6 bases; bases with no gene match: 7. CDR1 is SNHLY and CDR2 is FYNNEI in the germline V gene. The length of the CDR3 is 16 residues. The CDR3 region has the DNA TGTGCCAGCAGCGGCCCGGGACTAGCGGGATCAGATACGCAGTATTTT. It specifies CASSGPGLAGSDTQYF. Together with reference TRBV2 and TRBJ2-3, the CDR3 gives the full variable domain: EPEVTQTPSHQVTQMGQEVILRCVPISNHLYFYWYRQILGQKVEFLVSFYNNEISEKSEIFDDQFSVERPDGSNFTLKIRSTKLEDSAMYFCASSGPGLAGSDTQYFGPGTRLTVL.

Points on this clone: At one boundary the junction diverges from the germline segment, which might be a read error. The V call is TRBV28, the J call TRBJ2-7; D may correspond to TRBD1 or TRBD2 (6 bases each). This CDR3 is built from 13 residues. In germline, CDR1 is MDHEN, CDR2 SYDVKM. The CDR3 loop is CASSSWGARGDNF. The CDR3 nucleotides are TGTGCCAGCAGTTCCTGGGGGGCCAGGGGCGACAACTTC.

V and J are TRBV6-6 and TRBJ2-1; no definite D call. Germline assignment: CDR1 MNHNY and CDR2 SVGAGI (reference sequence). The CDR3 has 13 amino acids. The V and J ends lost 0 bases and 9 bases respectively, with 9 bases between them. CDR3 nucleotides: TGTGCCAGCAGTTACTCGTCTTGGGGTGAGCAGTTCTTC. It encodes CASSYSSWGEQFF.

Concerning this clone itself: This CDR3 is also generated by other DNA sequences in the sample. The chain joins TRBV7-9 to TRBJ2-7, with TRBD2 as a possible D gene (5 bases). With 0 bases removed from V and 6 bases from J, the gap between germline ends came to 9 bases. The CDR3 runs 13 residues. Germline values: CDR1 SEHNR, CDR2 FQNEAQ (reference sequence). CDR3 in amino acids: CASSLAPGSEQYF. As DNA, the CDR3 is TGTGCCAGCAGCTTAGCCCCGGGAAGCGAGCAGTACTTC.

This clone was observed a single time. The chain carries TRBV28 and TRBJ1-1, with unresolved D. This CDR3 contains 14 residues. The germline V gene encodes CDR1 MDHEN and CDR2 SYDVKM. The ends were cut back, 6 bases at V and 1 base at J, with 12 bases in the middle. The CDR3 DNA reads as TGTGCCAGCAGCCACTGGAGTGGGAACACTGAAGCTTTCTTT. Its protein is CASSHWSGNTEAFF.

The V call is TRBV5-5, the J call TRBJ2-7; 9 positions match TRBD1. The CDR3 is 16 amino acids. With V trimmed by 4 bases and J by 2 bases, 10 bases remained unmatched. CDR1 is SGHKS and CDR2 is YYEKEE in the germline V gene (reference sequence). This CDR3 reads CASSILARQGAYEQYF. As DNA, the CDR3 is TGTGCCAGCAGCATACTAGCGCGACAGGGGGCCTACGAGCAGTACTTC.

The chain employs TRBV10-2 and TRBJ1-5; possibly TRBD1 for D (6 bases). This CDR3 spans 15 amino acids. Trimming took 3 bases from V and 3 from J, leaving 12 bases between them. CDR1 and CDR2 (germline): WSHSY, SAAADI. The CDR3 sequence: CASSDGGGLNQPQHF. The CDR3 DNA sequence: TGCGCCAGCAGTGACGGGGGGGGGCTCAATCAGCCCCAGCATTTT.

The chain combines TRBV7-2 with TRBJ2-3; 10 nucleotides line up with TRBD2. V shed 1 base and J 1 base; nucleotides not matched to a gene: 5. Germline V gene lookup returns CDR1 SGHTA and CDR2 FQGNSA. This CDR3 contains 17 residues. The CDR3 region is CASSLVSGRGGTDTQYF. Written as DNA, the CDR3 is TGTGCCAGCAGCTTAGTCAGCGGGAGGGGAGGCACAGATACGCAGTATTTT.

The rearrangement joins TRBV28 to TRBJ2-7; no clear D. Germline V gene sequence: CDR1 MDHEN, CDR2 SYDVKM. Trimming left V 3 bases short and J 6 bases short, with 15 bases between. The CDR3 extends over 14 amino acids. CDR3 protein: CASSLPEGACEQYF. The CDR3 bases are TGTGCCAGCAGTTTGCCGGAAGGCGCCTGCGAGCAGTACTTC.